The clone carrying this T cell receptor (beta chain) was observed a handful of times. The antigen remains unidentified. Germline values: CDR1 MNHNS, CDR2 SASEGT. Deletions cut 0 bases from V and 8 bases from J, with 13 bases between. The CDR3 is made up of 15 amino acids. The sample originates from a study of response to subunit inactivated influenza vaccine. TCRdb re-called the RT-PCR reads with MiXCR, one entry per CDR3 protein. Of more than 700,000 distinct CDR3 sequences listed, 21% are singletons. General study results and limits: Few new T cells, the authors suggested, are recruited by each seasonal influenza vaccination.

V and J are TRBV6-1 and TRBJ1-4, with D perhaps TRBD1 (6 bases). This specimen was PBMCs from blood, taken 4 to 6 days after vaccination. The source of this sequence is a man in his fifties or sixties who received an inactivated influenza vaccine. In DNA form, the CDR3 reads TGTGCCAGCAGTGAAGCGGGCAGGGGTCTAGAAAAACTGTTTTTT. Translated, it gives CASSEAGRGLEKLFF.